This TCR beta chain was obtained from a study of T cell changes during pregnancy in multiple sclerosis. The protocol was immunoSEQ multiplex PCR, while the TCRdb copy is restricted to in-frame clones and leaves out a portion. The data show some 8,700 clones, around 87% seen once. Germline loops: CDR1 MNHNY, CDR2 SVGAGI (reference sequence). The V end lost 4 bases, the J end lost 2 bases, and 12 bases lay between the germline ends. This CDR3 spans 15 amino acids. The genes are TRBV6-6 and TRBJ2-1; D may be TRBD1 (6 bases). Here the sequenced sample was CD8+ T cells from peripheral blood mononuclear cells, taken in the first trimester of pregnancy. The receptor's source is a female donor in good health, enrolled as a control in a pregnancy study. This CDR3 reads CASSSLEGAYNEQFF. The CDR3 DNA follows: TGTGCCAGCAGTTCCCTAGAGGGGGCCTACAATGAGCAGTTCTTC.